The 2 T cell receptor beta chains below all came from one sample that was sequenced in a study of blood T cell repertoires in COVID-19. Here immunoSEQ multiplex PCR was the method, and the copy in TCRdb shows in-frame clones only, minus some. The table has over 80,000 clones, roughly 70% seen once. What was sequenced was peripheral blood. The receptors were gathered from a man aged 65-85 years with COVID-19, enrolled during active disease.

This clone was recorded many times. CDR3: CASRGQGKVEYEQYF. The CDR3 DNA follows: TGTGCCAGCAGAGGACAGGGAAAAGTGGAATACGAGCAGTACTTC. V gene TRBV2 combines with J gene TRBJ2-7; TRBD1 aligns across 8 bases. CDR1 is SNHLY and CDR2 is FYNNEI in the germline V gene. V lost 6 bases and J lost 4; bases outside the gene matches: 11. The CDR3 covers 15 residues.

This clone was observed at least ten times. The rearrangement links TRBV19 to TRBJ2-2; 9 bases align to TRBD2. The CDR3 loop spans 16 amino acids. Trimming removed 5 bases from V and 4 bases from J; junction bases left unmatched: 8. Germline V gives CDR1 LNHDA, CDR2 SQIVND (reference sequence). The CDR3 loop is CASSPIAGAGTGELFF. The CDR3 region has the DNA TGTGCCAGTAGTCCCATAGCGGGAGCGGGCACCGGGGAGCTGTTTTTT.